Only one count was recorded for the clone carrying this T cell receptor beta chain. The antigen remains undetermined. The data were taken from a study of cytomegalovirus exposure and HLA in healthy donors. Study outcomes and limitations: It was shown in a later analysis that HLA-associated TCR beta chains were more clonally expanded than other, equally common chains. Among TCR sequences, most were rare, though some public TCRs appeared in many donors.

PCR amplification relied on 60 Vbeta primers (plus 13 Jbeta primers). Clones were read by immunoSEQ multiplex PCR, and TCRdb kept only the in-frame ones, dropping some. This table has 100,000 to 150,000 clones, roughly 80% appearing once. The germline V gene encodes CDR1 SGDLS and CDR2 YYNGEE. Trimming cost V 4 bases and J 6 bases; bases outside gene matches: 12. The CDR3 sequence is 15 residues long. The source is a man aged 30-40 years in good health and CMV-seronegative. V gene TRBV9 combines with J gene TRBJ1-1, with 7 nucleotides matching TRBD1. Sequenced material: PBMCs. This CDR3 reads CASSRGRAGYSEAFF. The CDR3 coding sequence is TGTGCCAGCAGCAGGGGGCGGGCAGGATATTCTGAAGCTTTCTTT.